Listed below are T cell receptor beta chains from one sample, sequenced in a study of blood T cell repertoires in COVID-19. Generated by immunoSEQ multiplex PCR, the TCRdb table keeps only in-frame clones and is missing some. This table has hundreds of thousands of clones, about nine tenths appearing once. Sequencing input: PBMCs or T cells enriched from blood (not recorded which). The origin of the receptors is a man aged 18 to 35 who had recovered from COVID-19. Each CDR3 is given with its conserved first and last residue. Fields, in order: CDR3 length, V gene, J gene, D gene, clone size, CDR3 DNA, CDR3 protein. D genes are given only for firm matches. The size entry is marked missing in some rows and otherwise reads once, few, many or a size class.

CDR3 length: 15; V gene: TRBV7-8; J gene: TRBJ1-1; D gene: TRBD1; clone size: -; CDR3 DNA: TGTGCCAGCAGCTCATACAGGGGGTCGAGGGGTGAAGCTTTCTTT; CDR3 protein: CASSSYRGSRGEAFF
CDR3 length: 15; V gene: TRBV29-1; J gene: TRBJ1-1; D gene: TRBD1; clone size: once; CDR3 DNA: TGCAGCGCAAGAACCTCCGGGACAGGGGGTACTGAAGCTTTCTTT; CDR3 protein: CSARTSGTGGTEAFF
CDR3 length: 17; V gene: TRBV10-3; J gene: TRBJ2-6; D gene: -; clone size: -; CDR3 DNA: TGTGCCACCCAGCAGGGGATCATCAGCTCTGGGGCCAACGTCCTGACTTTC; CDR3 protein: CATQQGIISSGANVLTF
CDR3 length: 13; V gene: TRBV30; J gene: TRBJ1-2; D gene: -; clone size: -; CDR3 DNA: TGTGCCTGGATCAGGTACGGGGGTCCTGGCTACACCTTC; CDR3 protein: CAWIRYGGPGYTF
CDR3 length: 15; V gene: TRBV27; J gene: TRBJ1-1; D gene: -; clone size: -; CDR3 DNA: TGTGCCAGCAGTTTATCGGGGACTCCAGGTTTCGGAGCTTTCTTT; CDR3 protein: CASSLSGTPGFGAFF
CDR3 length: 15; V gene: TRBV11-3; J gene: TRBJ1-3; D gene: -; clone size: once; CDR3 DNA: TGTGCCAGCAGCTTTCTTGGGACAACTGGAAACACCATATATTTT; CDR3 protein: CASSFLGTTGNTIYF
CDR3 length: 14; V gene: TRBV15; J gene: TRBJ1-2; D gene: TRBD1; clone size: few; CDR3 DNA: TGTGCCACCAGCAGAGGGGACAGGACCCATGGCTACACCTTC; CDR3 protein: CATSRGDRTHGYTF
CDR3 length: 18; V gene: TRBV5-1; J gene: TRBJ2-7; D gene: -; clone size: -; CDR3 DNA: TGCGCCAGCAGCTTGTTGTCAGGGGACGCTATCATCTCATACGAGCAGTACTTC; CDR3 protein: CASSLLSGDAIISYEQYF
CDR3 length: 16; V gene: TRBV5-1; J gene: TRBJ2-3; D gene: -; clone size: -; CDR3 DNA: TGCGCCAGCAGCTTGGCGGAGGGATATCGCACAGATACGCAGTATTTT; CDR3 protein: CASSLAEGYRTDTQYF
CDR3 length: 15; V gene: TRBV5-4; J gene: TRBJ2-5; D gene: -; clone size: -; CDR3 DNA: TGTGCCAGCAGCTTGGGACGGGAGTACCAAGAGACCCAGTACTTC; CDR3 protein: CASSLGREYQETQYF
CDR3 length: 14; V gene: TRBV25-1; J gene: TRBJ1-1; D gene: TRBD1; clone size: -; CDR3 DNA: TGTGCCAGCAGTGACCCCGGACAGGCCCCTGAAGCTTTCTTT; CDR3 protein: CASSDPGQAPEAFF
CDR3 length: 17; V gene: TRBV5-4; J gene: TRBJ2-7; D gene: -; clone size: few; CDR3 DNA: TGTGCCAGCAGCTTTAGCACAGGGCACGTTAACTCCTACGAGCAGTACTTC; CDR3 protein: CASSFSTGHVNSYEQYF
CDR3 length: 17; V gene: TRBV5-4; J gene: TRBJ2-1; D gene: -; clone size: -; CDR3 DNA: TGTGCCAGCAGCTTGGTTTCTTTGGGCGGGTTGCACAATGAGCAGTTCTTC; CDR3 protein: CASSLVSLGGLHNEQFF
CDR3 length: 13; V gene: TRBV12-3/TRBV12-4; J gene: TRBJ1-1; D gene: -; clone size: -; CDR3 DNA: TGTGCCAGCAGTTTCTCCACGGGCACTGAAGCTTTCTTT; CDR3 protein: CASSFSTGTEAFF
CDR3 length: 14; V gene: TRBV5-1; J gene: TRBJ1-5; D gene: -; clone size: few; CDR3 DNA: TGCGCCAGCAGCTTGACATTTGGTCGGGAGCCCCAGCATTTT; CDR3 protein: CASSLTFGREPQHF
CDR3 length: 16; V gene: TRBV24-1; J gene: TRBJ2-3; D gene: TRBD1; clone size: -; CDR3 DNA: TGTGCCACCAGTGATTTGGGGACAGGGAACACAGATACGCAGTATTTT; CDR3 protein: CATSDLGTGNTDTQYF
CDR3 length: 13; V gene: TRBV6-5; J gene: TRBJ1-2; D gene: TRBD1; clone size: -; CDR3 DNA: TGTGCCAGCAGTTACTTCACAGGGGACGGCTACACCTTC; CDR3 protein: CASSYFTGDGYTF
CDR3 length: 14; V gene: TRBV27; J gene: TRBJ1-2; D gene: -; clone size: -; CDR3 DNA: TGTGCCAGCAGTTCAGACTGGAATATGTATGGCTACACCTTC; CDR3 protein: CASSSDWNMYGYTF
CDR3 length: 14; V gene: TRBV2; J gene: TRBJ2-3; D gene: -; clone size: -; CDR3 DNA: TGTGCCAGCAGCCACAGGTCACCCACAGATACGCAGTATTTT; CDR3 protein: CASSHRSPTDTQYF
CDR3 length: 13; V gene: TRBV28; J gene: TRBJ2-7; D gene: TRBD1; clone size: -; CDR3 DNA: TGTGCCAGCAGAAGGACAGGGCTTGACGAGCAGTACTTC; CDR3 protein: CASRRTGLDEQYF
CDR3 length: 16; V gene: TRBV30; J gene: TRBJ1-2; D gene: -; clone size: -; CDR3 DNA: TGTGCCTGGAATTCAATCCCGGGAGCCCTTGAGAGTGGCTACACCTTC; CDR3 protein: CAWNSIPGALESGYTF
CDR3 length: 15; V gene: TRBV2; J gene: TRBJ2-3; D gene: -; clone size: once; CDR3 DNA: TGTGCCAGCAGCGTTAGCGGAGCCAGCACAGATACGCAGTATTTT; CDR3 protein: CASSVSGASTDTQYF